The entry below describes one T cell receptor beta chain. Its antigen is still unknown. No per-base quality is available; no much larger clone lies one base away. The CDR3 covers 17 residues, taking in both the cysteine and the phenylalanine. The only DNA kept is the CDR3, 51 bases in frame from the first base. Relative to germline, V is 5 bases shorter and J is 5 bases shorter, with 19 bases between their ends. In the germline V gene (reference sequence), CDR1 corresponds to LNHDA and CDR2 to SQIVND. These data originate in a study of cytomegalovirus exposure and HLA in healthy donors (dated by TCRdb to the late 2010s). The study in broad terms: According to an earlier analysis of a few hundred of the donors, 150 million to 200 million T cells yielded 90 million to 140 million unique TCR beta sequences and about 300 Gb of sequence data. Approximately 300 gigabases of sequencing data and around 85 million unique TCR sequences made up an early release that covered several hundred HLA-typed donors. Of the roughly 430 genotyped donors, around 81% fell in the genetic ancestry cluster associated with self-reported Caucasian donors. The aim of the study was to test whether cataloging public T cell receptors could identify signatures of past pathogen exposure. The study used immunosequencing to profile the T cell repertoires of several hundred subjects and linked those repertoires to cytomegalovirus serostatus. A separate validation cohort of roughly 110 different subjects was used in addition to the approximately 640-subject first cohort. To predict cytomegalovirus infection status, the study combined high-throughput TCR immunosequencing, statistical association of individual TCRs with disease status, and machine learning. A later analysis re-examined previously published TCR beta repertoires from 600 to 700 donors and added high-resolution HLA genotyping to investigate patterns of TCR occurrence. Rather than using new phenotypic data, the later analysis identified candidate immune exposures from TCR beta sequences and from how often those sequences occurred across donors. An earlier analysis of fewer than 700 of the donors applied high-throughput TCR beta sequencing to assess whether each TCR beta V gene segment acted as functional or pseudogenic. Donor age, sex, ethnicity and CMV serostatus were collected together with the repertoire data. A later genetic analysis took genome-wide SNP genotypes for about three fifths of the 666 donors and used that subset as a discovery cohort. All discovery cohort repertoires had been generated using a single sequencing platform. HLA typing included class I and class II loci at four-digit resolution. Typing coverage differed by locus: A, B, C, DRB1 and DQB1 were typed in about 620-630 donors, DQA1 in about 510, DPA1 in nearly 610, and DPB1 in just under 490. Several DR-DQ haplotypes were handled as single units for association and clustering because linkage in the cohort was strong. On average, around 200,000 unique TCR beta nucleotide sequences were sequenced per donor among about 400 genotyped donors of the cohort, with roughly 18% of those sequences being non-productive. Overall study outcomes, separate from this receptor: This cohort had only TCR beta chains sequenced, and the lack of alpha or paired-chain data limited which features could be detected. Three of the identified cytomegalovirus-associated TCR beta chains were confirmed in vitro to be specific for cytomegalovirus antigens. A further reported finding was that TCR beta sequences accurately predicted the HLA-A and HLA-B alleles for most subjects in the first cohort. Some IMGT-functional V segments, including TRBV6-2 and TRBV6-3, could not be distinguished by the 87-base-pair reads and were therefore excluded. According to a later genetic analysis, donors in an Asian-associated ancestry cluster had fewer N-insertions in productive TCRs than the roughly 670-donor mean. In a later analysis, HLA-associated TCR beta chains were found to be more clonally expanded and to have lower generation probabilities than equally common non-associated chains. In an earlier analysis of some 540 of the donors, most TCR beta V segments appeared in productive rearrangements about 87% or about 30% of the time, broadly matching IMGT annotations. When HLA alleles, especially DR and DQ, strongly co-occurred, attributing TCR associations to individual alleles was difficult. Correlated functional status among segregating V segments might be attributable to linkage disequilibrium, but an unknown experimental factor could not be ruled out. Cytomegalovirus status was reported to be diagnosed by the classifier with high specificity and sensitivity in both the original and validation cohorts. In a later analysis, most CMV-associated TCR beta chains were found to appear HLA-restricted, with HLA associations seemingly driven largely by CMV exposure. In a later genetic analysis, a missense DCLRE1C variant was associated with V-gene and J-gene trimming of TCR beta chains, and the association was replicated in an independent cohort. While some public TCRs were present in many individuals, most TCR sequences turned up only very rarely across donors. Because HLA typing was unavailable for some donors at each locus, only the typed subset was used in association tests. According to the authors, the approach could potentially be generalized to other disease states and immunological phenotypes. According to a later analysis, TCR association rates differed among HLA loci, with DRB1 alleles showing the most associated TCRs and HLA-C alleles showing the fewest. According to a later analysis, parvovirus B19, influenza, CMV and Epstein-Barr virus appeared linked to several top co-occurrence clusters. The earlier analysis of some 540 of the donors excluded fewer than 20 rarely observed V segments, including chromosome 9 orphons, because counts were too low. The study gave a list of around 170 TCR beta chains associated with cytomegalovirus. Immune exposure information for the cohort was limited to CMV serostatus. Specific HLA alleles were associated with roughly 16,000 TCR beta sequences at a false discovery rate of 0.05 in a later analysis. Sequencing depth was assumed to be roughly uniform across donors in the presence/absence analyses, though that assumption may not hold. A cluster of highly shared sequence variants was judged likely to represent a technical artifact of the sequencing pipeline.

The cohort was made up of roughly 670 healthy bone marrow donors. At the time of sampling, all cohort members were nominally healthy, though unrecorded immune exposures were likely present. The donor tested CMV seronegative and was one of the 352 seronegative cohort members. A peripheral blood sample was provided by each donor, and peripheral blood mononuclear cells were used for TCR beta sequencing. Genomic DNA was extracted from the blood cell samples with the Qiagen DNeasy Blood Extraction Kit. Libraries were prepared through the immunoSEQ multiplex PCR assay. For the multiplex PCR, a mixture combining 60 forward primers for TCR Vbeta segments and 13 reverse primers for TCR Jbeta segments was used. The CDR3 region of rearranged TCR beta genes was amplified from genomic DNA by a multiplex PCR assay. Amplified TCR beta libraries were sequenced as 87-base-pair reads on the Illumina HiSeq System. In the source study's methods: In a later analysis, tens of millions of unique TCR beta chains were counted across the 500 to 850 repertoires, and roughly 11 million of these chains were shared by at least two donors. A nearest-neighbor algorithm error-corrected the raw reads and collapsed the reads into unique sequences, merging closely related sequences to remove PCR and sequencing errors. Alignment of CDR3 sequences to IMGT reference sequences was used to assign V, D and J gene segments. Each retained sequence needed at least a six-nucleotide match to both a V gene segment and a J gene segment. A rearrangement counted as productive if the CDR3 had no stop codons and remained in frame with V and J, and every other rearrangement counted as non-productive. CDR3 was defined according to IMGT convention as the region running from the second conserved V-encoded cysteine to the conserved J-encoded phenylalanine. The earlier analysis of roughly 590 of the donors excluded any sequence lacking an unambiguous match to a single V gene segment. An earlier analysis of some 610 of the donors called V segments functional above 56.7% productive rearrangements and segregating when the between-donor standard deviation exceeded 5%. A statistical classification framework was developed to diagnose cytomegalovirus status using the catalog of TCR beta chain sequences. A later analysis assigned V and J genes by comparing TCR nucleotide sequences with IMGT/GENE-DB human TR gene sequences. The TCRdist pipeline was used in a later analysis to assign CDR3 sequences and most-parsimonious VDJ recombination scenarios. In a later analysis, each TCR beta chain was defined by its CDR3 amino acid sequence together with its V-gene family, and reads without a unique V-gene family were excluded. A later analysis removed roughly 590 highly shared, low-generation-probability nucleotide sequences to deal with suspected cross-contamination and a sequencing artifact. In a later analysis, a clonal expansion index was calculated for each public chain from normalized within-repertoire ranks of inferred template counts. Generation probabilities in a later analysis came from a VDJ recombination model fitted to out-of-frame rearrangements, and those results were checked against IGoR. A later analysis scored TCR-TCR, TCR-HLA and TCR-CMV co-occurrence with hypergeometric tests, applying a repertoire-size bias correction to TCR pairs. A later analysis estimated false discovery rates by permuting HLA or CMV assignments 20 times. In a later analysis, co-occurring TCRs were grouped with DBSCAN, and TCRdist sequence similarity was added when clustering was performed within HLA-allele-positive subsets. Co-occurrence clustering excluded repertoires with fewer than 30,000 or more than 120,000 public chains, plus five with anomalous nucleotide sharing. TCRdb provides this immuneACCESS table in a form limited to in-frame rearrangements. Some clones are lacking; in checked studies, under half of them reflect an unresolved V gene, and why the rest are absent is not known. V and J calls and clone size are given by that table; D and trimming were obtained from the DNA. The sample table holds 150,000 to 200,000 clones, of which 80% were seen once. The leading ten clones occupy around 4.3% of the sample.

The sequencing input was PBMCs. The sequence derives from a man aged 25-45 years in good health and CMV-seronegative. The sequence is built from TRBV19 and TRBJ1-6; TRBD1 could be the D gene, as 5 bases match. This receptor has the CDR3 CASSPRGGAINNSPLHF. In nucleotide form, the sequence is TGTGCCAGTAGTCCCCGAGGAGGGGCAATAAATAATTCACCCCTCCACTTT.